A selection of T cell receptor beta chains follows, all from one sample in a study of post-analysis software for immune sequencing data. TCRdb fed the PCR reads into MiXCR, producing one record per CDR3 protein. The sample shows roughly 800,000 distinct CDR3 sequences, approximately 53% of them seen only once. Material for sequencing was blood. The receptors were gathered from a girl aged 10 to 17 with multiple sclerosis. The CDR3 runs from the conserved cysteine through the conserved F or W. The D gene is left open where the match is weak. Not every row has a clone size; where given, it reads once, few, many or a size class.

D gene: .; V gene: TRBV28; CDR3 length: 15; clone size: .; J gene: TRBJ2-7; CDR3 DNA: TGTGCCAGCAGTGTAGGGATTCCTGGGACCTACGAGCAGTACTTC; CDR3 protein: CASSVGIPGTYEQYF
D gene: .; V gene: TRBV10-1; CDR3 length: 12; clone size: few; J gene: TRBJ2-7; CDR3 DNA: TGCGCCAGCAGTGAGTCGACGGCCGAGCAGTACTTC; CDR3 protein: CASSESTAEQYF
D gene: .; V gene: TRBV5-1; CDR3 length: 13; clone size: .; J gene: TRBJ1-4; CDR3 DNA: TGCGCCAGCAGCAGGAATGCGGGGGAAAAACTGTTTTTT; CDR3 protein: CASSRNAGEKLFF
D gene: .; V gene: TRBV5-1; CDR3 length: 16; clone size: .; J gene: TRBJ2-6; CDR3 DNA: TGCGCCAGCAGCATTGGGAGCCCCTTTGGGGCCAACGTCCTGACTTTC; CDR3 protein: CASSIGSPFGANVLTF
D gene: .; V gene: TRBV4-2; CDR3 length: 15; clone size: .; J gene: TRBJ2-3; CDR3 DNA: TGTGCCAGCAGCCAATATCTAGGATCCCCCGATACGCAGTATTTT; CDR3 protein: CASSQYLGSPDTQYF
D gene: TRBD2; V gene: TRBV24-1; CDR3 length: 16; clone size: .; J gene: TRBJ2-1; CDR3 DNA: TGTGCCACCAGTGATTCTAGCGGGAGCTCCTACAATGAGCAGTTCTTC; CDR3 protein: CATSDSSGSSYNEQFF
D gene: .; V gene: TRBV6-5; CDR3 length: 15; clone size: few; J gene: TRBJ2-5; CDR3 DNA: TGTGCCAGCAGTCGGACGGGGATTCCCCAAGAGACCCAGTACTTC; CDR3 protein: CASSRTGIPQETQYF
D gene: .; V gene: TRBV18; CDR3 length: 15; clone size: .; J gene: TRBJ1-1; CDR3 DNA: TGTGCCAGCTCACCGCAAACCAGGGTATGGACTGAAGCTTTCTTT; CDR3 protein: CASSPQTRVWTEAFF
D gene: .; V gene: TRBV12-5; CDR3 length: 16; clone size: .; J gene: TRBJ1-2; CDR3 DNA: TGTGCTAGTGGTTTGGACCTAAGAACAGGAGGCTATGGCTACACCTTC; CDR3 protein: CASGLDLRTGGYGYTF
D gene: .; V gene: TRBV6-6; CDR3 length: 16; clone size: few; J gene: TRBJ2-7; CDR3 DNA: TGTGCCAGCAGTTACTCGATGACTTGGAGCTCCTACGAGCAGTACTTC; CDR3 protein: CASSYSMTWSSYEQYF
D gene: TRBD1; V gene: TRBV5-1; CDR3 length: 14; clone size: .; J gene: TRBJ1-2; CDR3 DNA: TGCGCCAGCAGCCTGATAGACAGGGGCGGCGGCTACACCTTC; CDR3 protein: CASSLIDRGGGYTF
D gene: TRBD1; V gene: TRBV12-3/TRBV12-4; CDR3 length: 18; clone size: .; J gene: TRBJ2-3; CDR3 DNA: TGTGCCAGCAGCCCCGAGGGGGCAGGGGGTTATAGCACAGATACGCAGTATTTT; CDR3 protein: CASSPEGAGGYSTDTQYF
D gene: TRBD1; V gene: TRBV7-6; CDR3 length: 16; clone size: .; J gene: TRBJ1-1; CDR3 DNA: TGTGCCAGCAGCTCCCCGGGACAGGGGATGAACACTGAAGCTTTCTTT; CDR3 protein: CASSSPGQGMNTEAFF
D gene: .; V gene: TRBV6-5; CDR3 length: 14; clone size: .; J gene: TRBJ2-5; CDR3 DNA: TGTGCCAGCAGCAATTGGGGTCTAGAGGAGACCCAGTACTTC; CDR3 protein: CASSNWGLEETQYF